This TCR beta chain was retrieved from a study of cytomegalovirus exposure and HLA in healthy donors. Study-wide context: Unique TCR beta sequences numbering about 100 million came from around 180 million T cells in an earlier analysis.

The PCR employed 60 Vbeta primers together with 13 Jbeta primers. Data came from immunoSEQ multiplex PCR; TCRdb stores just in-frame clones and leaves some out. The sample lists roughly 290,000 clones; about 87% were seen once. Study observations and caveats: The classifier reportedly diagnosed cytomegalovirus status with high sensitivity and specificity. Analysis performed later found more than 15,000 TCR beta sequences associated with HLA alleles at 0.05 false discovery rate. Altogether, some 170 TCR beta chains were recorded as cytomegalovirus-associated.

On this clone itself: Its antigen is unknown.

This TCR derives from a woman aged 18-30 years in good health and CMV-seronegative. Input material: PBMCs.

This CDR3 is CASSLSLETGRVYGYTF. The CDR3 bases are TGTGCCAGCAGTTTATCGCTTGAAACAGGGAGAGTATATGGCTACACCTTC. This rearrangement joins TRBV27 to TRBJ1-2; tentatively, D is TRBD1 (6 bases). V lost 0 bases and J lost 5, with 19 bases in between. The CDR3 has 17 amino acids. CDR1 and CDR2 (germline): MNHEY, SMNVEV (reference sequence).